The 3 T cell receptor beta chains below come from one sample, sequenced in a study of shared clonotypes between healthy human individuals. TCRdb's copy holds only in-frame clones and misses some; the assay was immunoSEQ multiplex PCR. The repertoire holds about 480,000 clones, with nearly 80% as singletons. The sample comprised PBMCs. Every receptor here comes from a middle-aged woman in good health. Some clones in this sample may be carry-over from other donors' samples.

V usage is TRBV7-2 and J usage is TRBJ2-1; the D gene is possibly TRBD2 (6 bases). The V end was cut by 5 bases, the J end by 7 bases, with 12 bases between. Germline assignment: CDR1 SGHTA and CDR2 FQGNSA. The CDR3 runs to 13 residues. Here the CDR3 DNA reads TGTGCCAGCAGCCCCCTCGGGGGAAATGAGCAGTTCTTC. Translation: CASSPLGGNEQFF.

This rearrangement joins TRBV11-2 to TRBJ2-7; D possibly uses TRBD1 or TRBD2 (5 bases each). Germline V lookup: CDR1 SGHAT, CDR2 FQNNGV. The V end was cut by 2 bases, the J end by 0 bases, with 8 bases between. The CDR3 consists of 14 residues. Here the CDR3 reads CASSLMGVSYEQYF. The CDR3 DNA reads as TGTGCCAGCAGCTTAATGGGGGTCTCCTACGAGCAGTACTTC.

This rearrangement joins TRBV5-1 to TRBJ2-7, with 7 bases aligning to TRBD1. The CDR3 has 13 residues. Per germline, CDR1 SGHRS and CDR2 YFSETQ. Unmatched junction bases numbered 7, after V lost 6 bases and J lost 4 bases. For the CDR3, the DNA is TGCGCCAGCACAAGGGACAGCTTGTACGAGCAGTACTTC. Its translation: CASTRDSLYEQYF.